These 22 T cell receptor beta chains were sequenced from one sample in a study of T cell repertoires in cytomegalovirus infection. These receptors are not linked to any known antigen. Each CDR3 protein is one row after TCRdb ran MiXCR on the reads. The data hold about 110,000 distinct CDR3 sequences, with around 10% observed a single time. The specimen was PBMCs, sequenced either directly or after in vitro stimulation (not recorded which). The receptor source for this set is a human donor in good health (CMV status not recorded). Some clones in this sample may be carry-over from other donors' samples.

The V and J genes are TRBV20-1 and TRBJ2-1; 9 bases match TRBD2. V was clipped by 0 bases and J by 9 bases; unmatched bases: 6. Germline CDR1 is DFQATT and CDR2 is SNEGSKA (reference sequence). The CDR3 spans 14 residues. The CDR3, as DNA: TGCAGTGCTAGAGATGTCGGCGGGAGGGTTGAGCAGTTCTTC. This encodes CSARDVGGRVEQFF.

V usage is TRBV20-1 and J usage is TRBJ2-7; the D gene is possibly TRBD1 (5 bases). The CDR3 consists of 12 residues. Germline V gene sequence: CDR1 DFQATT, CDR2 SNEGSKA (reference sequence). Trimming removed 3 bases from V and 0 bases from J, with 6 bases in between. The CDR3 DNA sequence: TGCAGTGCTAGGGACACCTCCTACGAGCAGTACTTC. It is translated as CSARDTSYEQYF.

V usage is TRBV7-2 and J usage is TRBJ2-5; the match to TRBD1 covers 9 bases. The CDR3 is 15 amino acids. Per germline, CDR1 SGHTA and CDR2 FQGNSA. Trimming cost V 6 bases and J 4 bases; bases outside gene matches: 9. The CDR3 sequence: CASSSLPGQGETQYF. The CDR3 nucleotides read TGTGCCAGCAGTTCACTGCCGGGACAGGGAGAGACCCAGTACTTC.

CDR3 loop: CASSPRWRTDTQYF. The CDR3 DNA sequence: TGTGCCAGCTCACCAAGGTGGCGTACAGATACGCAGTATTTT. This chain uses TRBV18 with TRBJ2-3; D is unresolved. The V and J ends lost 2 bases and 3 bases respectively, with 9 bases between them. This CDR3 is built from 14 residues. Germline loops: CDR1 KGHSH, CDR2 LQKENI.

This clonotype was seen a few times. The chain is built from TRBV19 and TRBJ1-5; tentative D call: TRBD1 (5 bases). Germline CDR1 is LNHDA and CDR2 is SQIVND (reference sequence). This CDR3 spans 15 amino acids. V lost 5 bases to trimming and J lost 2 bases, with 13 bases between them. CDR3 amino acids: CASSSWRGGNQPQHF. The CDR3, as DNA: TGTGCCAGTAGTTCCTGGAGGGGCGGCAATCAGCCCCAGCATTTT.

This chain connects TRBV20-1 to TRBJ2-2; 13 positions match TRBD2. From germline, CDR1 is DFQATT and CDR2 SNEGSKA (reference sequence). This CDR3 has 14 residues. V lost 4 bases, J lost 5 bases, and 1 base stayed unmatched. The CDR3 DNA reads as TGCAGTGCTAAACTAGCGGGAGGGACCGGGGAGCTGTTTTTT. It is translated as CSAKLAGGTGELFF.

The V call is TRBV20-1, the J call TRBJ1-2; 9 bases fit TRBD1. The junction had 8 bases not matched to a gene; V was cut back by 3 bases and J by 6 bases. The CDR3 loop spans 14 amino acids. Germline V gives CDR1 DFQATT, CDR2 SNEGSKA (reference sequence). The chain's CDR3 is CSASSHRGLDGYTF. CDR3 nucleotides: TGCAGTGCTAGTTCCCACAGGGGGCTGGATGGCTACACCTTC.

The sample holds many counts of this clonotype. The chain links TRBV2 to TRBJ2-1; 10 positions agree with TRBD2. Germline CDR1 and CDR2: SNHLY and FYNNEI. Losses at the gene ends were 7 bases for V and 16 bases for J; bases not matched to a gene: 7. The CDR3 extends over 11 amino acids. The CDR3 reads CASISGRASFF. The CDR3 bases are TGTGCCAGCATAAGCGGGAGGGCCTCCTTCTTC.

This clonotype was found many times. V gene TRBV28 combines with J gene TRBJ1-1, with 9 bases that match TRBD1. V dropped 6 bases and J dropped 3; count of bases not matched to a gene: 5. The germline CDR1 and CDR2 sequences are MDHEN and SYDVKM. The CDR3 runs 14 residues. CDR3 protein: CASSPGQGYTEAFF. CDR3 DNA sequence: TGTGCCAGCAGCCCGGGACAGGGATACACTGAAGCTTTCTTT.

This clonotype has ten or more counts. This chain joins TRBV7-6 and TRBJ1-1; no definite D call. The CDR3 is 14 residues long. Looked up from germline, CDR1 is SGHVS and CDR2 is FNYEAQ. V was cut by 7 bases and J by 0 bases, with 12 bases left in between. CDR3 nucleotide sequence: TGTGCCAGCACACAAGTAGAAATGAACACTGAAGCTTTCTTT. Translating it yields CASTQVEMNTEAFF. Filled out from reference TRBV7-6 and TRBJ1-1, the complete variable domain reads GAGVSQSPRYKVTKRGQDVALRCDPISGHVSLYWYRQALGQGPEFLTYFNYEAQQDKSGLPNDRFSAERPEGSISTLTIQRTEQRDSAMYRCASTQVEMNTEAFFGQGTRLTVV.

In this sample, this clonotype turned up many times. The chain couples TRBV7-2 to TRBJ2-3; perhaps TRBD2 as D (5 bases). The length of the CDR3 is 16 residues. Germline CDR1 reads SGHTA; CDR2 reads FQGNSA. V dropped 3 bases and J dropped 3 bases, with 16 bases sitting between them. The CDR3 is CASSLMPGIETDTQYF. CDR3 in DNA: TGTGCCAGCAGCTTGATGCCCGGGATCGAAACAGATACGCAGTATTTT.

The chain couples TRBV10-3 to TRBJ2-2; the match to TRBD2 covers 8 bases. The germline gives CDR1 ENHRY, CDR2 SYGVKD. The CDR3 loop spans 14 amino acids. V trimming: 7 bases; J trimming: 7 bases; junction bases outside the gene matches: 8. Written as DNA, the CDR3 is TGTGCCATCAATATTGGACTAGCCGGCGGGGAGCTGTTTTTT. Translation: CAINIGLAGGELFF.

The chain has TRBV5-1 and TRBJ2-5; no definite D call. CDR3 length: 18 residues. V lost 4 bases and J lost 1, with 23 bases in between. Germline CDR1 is SGHRS and CDR2 is YFSETQ. The CDR3 protein is CASSPRLVSPISQETQYF. CDR3 in DNA: TGCGCCAGCAGCCCCCGGCTAGTTTCTCCAATAAGCCAAGAGACCCAGTACTTC.

This clonotype occurred many times. The rearrangement uses TRBV12-3 or TRBV12-4 and TRBJ2-1; a possible D gene is TRBD2 (5 bases). This CDR3 region has 14 residues. V was trimmed by 1 base and J by 6 bases, leaving 10 bases between them. The CDR3 DNA sequence: TGTGCCAGCAGTTTAGATCCGGGGTCCAATGAGCAGTTCTTC. This encodes CASSLDPGSNEQFF.

In its sample, this clonotype was seen many times. The chain uses TRBV7-2 and TRBJ2-2; D could derive from TRBD1 or TRBD2 (5 bases each). The germline V gene has CDR1 SGHTA and CDR2 FQGNSA. V was clipped by 5 bases and J by 2 bases, with 12 bases between them. The CDR3 runs to 15 residues. CDR3 in DNA: TGTGCCAGCAGCCGGACGGGACCTAACACCGGGGAGCTGTTTTTT. It specifies CASSRTGPNTGELFF.

This clonotype has only a few counts. CDR3 loop: CASSLQLADFTDTQYF. The CDR3, as DNA: TGTGCCAGCAGCCTACAGCTAGCGGACTTCACAGATACGCAGTATTTT. The chain couples TRBV7-9 to TRBJ2-3, with 7 nucleotides matching TRBD2. Germline V lookup: CDR1 SEHNR, CDR2 FQNEAQ (reference sequence). The CDR3 spans 16 residues. V gave up 5 bases and J gave up 2 bases; unmatched junction bases: 10.

This clonotype appeared many times. The J gene is TRBJ2-4, the V gene TRBV7-2, with 7 positions matching TRBD1. The CDR3 has 17 amino acids. Germline lookup yields CDR1 SGHTA and CDR2 FQGNSA. Germline trimming cut 4 bases from V and 0 bases from J; bases unmatched to any gene: 9. CDR3 region: CASSYLTGPLAKNIQYF. For the CDR3, the DNA is TGTGCCAGCAGCTACCTGACAGGGCCACTAGCCAAAAACATTCAGTACTTC.

The chain has TRBV19 and TRBJ2-1, with 9 positions matching TRBD1. V shed 6 bases and J 2 bases; nucleotides not matched to a gene: 5. The CDR3 loop spans 15 amino acids. Per the germline V gene, CDR1 is LNHDA and CDR2 is SQIVND (reference sequence). The DNA of the CDR3 is TGTGCCAGTAGGGTAGACAGGGGGGCCTACAATGAGCAGTTCTTC. This translates into CASRVDRGAYNEQFF.

About this clonotype: Germline and junction disagree at one end, which may indicate a read error. The chain joins TRBV7-6 to TRBJ2-1; 10 bases are shared with TRBD2. There are 14 residues in the CDR3. Germline values: CDR1 SGHVS, CDR2 FNYEAQ. CDR3 residues: CASTSGGSYNDQFF. CDR3 coding DNA: TGTGCCAGCACTAGCGGGGGATCCTACAATGATCAGTTCTTC.

The rearrangement uses TRBV5-4 and TRBJ2-7; 13 bases are a match to TRBD2. J gave up 3 bases and V 2 bases, and 11 bases lay outside the gene matches. The CDR3 has 18 residues. Germline CDR1 is SGHNT and CDR2 is YYREEE (reference sequence). The DNA of the CDR3 is TGTGCCAGCAGCTTTGGTCGGCCGGGACTAGCGGGATTCTACGAGCAGTACTTC. Its translation is CASSFGRPGLAGFYEQYF.

The chain recombines TRBV14 with TRBJ2-3; the match to TRBD2 covers 13 bases. The germline gives CDR1 SGHDN, CDR2 FVKESK. This CDR3 is built from 16 residues. J lost 8 bases, V lost 2 bases, and 7 bases had no gene match. CDR3 in amino acids: CASSQLWTSGRSTQYF. As DNA, the CDR3 is TGTGCCAGCAGCCAACTATGGACTAGCGGGAGAAGTACGCAGTATTTT.

This clonotype has more than one count but fewer than ten. J is TRBJ2-1 and V is TRBV2; no reliable D call. Germline CDR1 SNHLY, CDR2 FYNNEI. Deletions cut 6 bases from V and 0 bases from J, with 15 bases between. This CDR3 has 16 residues. CDR3 protein: CASSALGGFSYNEQFF. The CDR3 nucleotides read TGTGCCAGCAGCGCTCTGGGCGGTTTCTCCTACAATGAGCAGTTCTTC.